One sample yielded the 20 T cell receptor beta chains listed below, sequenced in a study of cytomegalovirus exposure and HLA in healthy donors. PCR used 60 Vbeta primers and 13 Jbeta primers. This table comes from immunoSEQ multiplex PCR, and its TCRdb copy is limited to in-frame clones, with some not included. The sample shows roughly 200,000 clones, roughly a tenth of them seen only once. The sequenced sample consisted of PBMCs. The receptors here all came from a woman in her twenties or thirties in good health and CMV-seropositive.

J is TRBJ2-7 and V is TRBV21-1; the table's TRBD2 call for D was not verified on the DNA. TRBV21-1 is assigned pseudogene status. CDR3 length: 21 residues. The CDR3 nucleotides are TGTGCCAGCGGGAAAAAAGGGACTAGCGGGAGGGAGAGGGCACCAACCTACGAGCAGTACTTC. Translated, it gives CASGKKGTSGRERAPTYEQYF.

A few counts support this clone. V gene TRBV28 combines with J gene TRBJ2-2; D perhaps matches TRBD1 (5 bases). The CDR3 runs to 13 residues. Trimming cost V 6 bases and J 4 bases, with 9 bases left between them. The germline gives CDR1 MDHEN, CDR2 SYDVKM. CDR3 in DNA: TGTGCCAGCAGGGTACAGGTCACCGGGGAGCTGTTTTTT. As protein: CASRVQVTGELFF.

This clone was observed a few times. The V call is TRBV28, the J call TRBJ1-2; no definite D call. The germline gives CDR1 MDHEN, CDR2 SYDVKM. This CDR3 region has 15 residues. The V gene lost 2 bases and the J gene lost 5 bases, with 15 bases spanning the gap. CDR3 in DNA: TGTGCCAGCAGTTTAAGAGGGTCTCAGTCATATGGCTACACCTTC. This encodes CASSLRGSQSYGYTF.

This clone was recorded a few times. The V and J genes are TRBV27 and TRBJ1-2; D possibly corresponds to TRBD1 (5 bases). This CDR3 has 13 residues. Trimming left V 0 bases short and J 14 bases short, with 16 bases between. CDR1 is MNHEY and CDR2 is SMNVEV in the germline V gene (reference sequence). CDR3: CASSLSGDRQYTF. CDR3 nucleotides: TGTGCCAGCAGTTTATCAGGGGATCGTCAATATACCTTC.

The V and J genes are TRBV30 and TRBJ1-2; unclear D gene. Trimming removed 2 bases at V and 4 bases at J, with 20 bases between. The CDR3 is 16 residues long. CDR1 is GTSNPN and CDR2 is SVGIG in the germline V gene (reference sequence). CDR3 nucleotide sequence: TGTGCCTGGAGTTTAGTAGAGCCCACCTGGAGCTATGGCTACACCTTC. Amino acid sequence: CAWSLVEPTWSYGYTF.

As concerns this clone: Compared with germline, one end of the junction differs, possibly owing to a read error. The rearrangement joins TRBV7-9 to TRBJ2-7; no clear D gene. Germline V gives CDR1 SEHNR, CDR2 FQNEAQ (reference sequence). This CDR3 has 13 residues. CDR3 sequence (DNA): TGTGCCAGCACCTTATCCCCCGGCTACGAGCAGTACTTC. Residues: CASTLSPGYEQYF. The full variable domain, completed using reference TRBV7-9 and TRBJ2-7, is DTGVSQNPRHKITKRGQNVTFRCDPISEHNRLYWYRQTLGQGPEFLTYFQNEAQLEKSRLLSDRFSAERPKGSFSTLEIQRTEQGDSAMYLCASTLSPGYEQYFGPGTRLTVT.

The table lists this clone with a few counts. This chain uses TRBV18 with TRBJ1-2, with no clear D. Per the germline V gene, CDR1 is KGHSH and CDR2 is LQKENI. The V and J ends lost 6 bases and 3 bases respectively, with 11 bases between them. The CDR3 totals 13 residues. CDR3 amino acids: CASSRGIDYGYTF. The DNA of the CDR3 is TGTGCCAGCTCCCGAGGGATAGACTATGGCTACACCTTC.

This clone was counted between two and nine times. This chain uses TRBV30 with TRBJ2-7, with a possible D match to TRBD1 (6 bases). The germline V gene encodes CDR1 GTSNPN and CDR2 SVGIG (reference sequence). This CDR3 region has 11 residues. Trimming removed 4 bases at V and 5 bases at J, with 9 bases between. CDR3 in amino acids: CAWIQGNEQYF. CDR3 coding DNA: TGTGCCTGGATTCAGGGGAACGAGCAGTACTTC.

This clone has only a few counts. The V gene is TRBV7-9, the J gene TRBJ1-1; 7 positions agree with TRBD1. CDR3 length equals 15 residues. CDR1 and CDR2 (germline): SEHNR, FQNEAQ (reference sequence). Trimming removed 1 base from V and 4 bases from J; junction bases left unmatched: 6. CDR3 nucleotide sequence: TGTGCCAGCAGCTTAGGACAGGGTAGGGTCACTGAAGCTTTCTTT. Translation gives CASSLGQGRVTEAFF.

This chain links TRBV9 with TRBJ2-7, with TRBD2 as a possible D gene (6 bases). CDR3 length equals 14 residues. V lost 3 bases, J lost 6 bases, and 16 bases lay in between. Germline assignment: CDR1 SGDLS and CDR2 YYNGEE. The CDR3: CASSGPGLSGEQYF. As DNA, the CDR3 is TGTGCCAGCAGCGGACCGGGACTCTCCGGCGAGCAGTACTTC. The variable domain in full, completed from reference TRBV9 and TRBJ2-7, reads DSGVTQTPKHLITATGQRVTLRCSPRSGDLSVYWYQQSLDQGLQFLIQYYNGEERAKGNILERFSAQQFPDLHSELNLSSLELGDSALYFCASSGPGLSGEQYFGPGTRLTVT.

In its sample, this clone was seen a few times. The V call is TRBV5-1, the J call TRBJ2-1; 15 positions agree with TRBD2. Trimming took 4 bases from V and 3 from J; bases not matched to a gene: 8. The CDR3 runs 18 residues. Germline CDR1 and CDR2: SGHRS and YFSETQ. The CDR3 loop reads CASSLGLAGGGGYNEQFF. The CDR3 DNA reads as TGCGCCAGCAGCCTGGGACTAGCGGGAGGAGGAGGCTACAATGAGCAGTTCTTC.

CDR3 sequence reads: CASSTPRFLNTEAFF. The CDR3 nucleotides are TGTGCCAGTAGTACCCCCAGGTTCCTTAACACTGAAGCTTTCTTT. The genes are TRBV19 and TRBJ1-1; D is uncertain. The germline V gene encodes CDR1 LNHDA and CDR2 SQIVND (reference sequence). Trimming took 4 bases from V and 2 from J, leaving 14 bases between them. The CDR3 contains 15 residues.

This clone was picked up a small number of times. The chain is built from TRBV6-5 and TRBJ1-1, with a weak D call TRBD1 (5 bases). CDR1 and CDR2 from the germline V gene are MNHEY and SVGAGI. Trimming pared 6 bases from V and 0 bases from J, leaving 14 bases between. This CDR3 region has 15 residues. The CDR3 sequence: CASSNYGHMNTEAFF. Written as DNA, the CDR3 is TGTGCCAGCAGCAACTACGGACACATGAACACTGAAGCTTTCTTT.

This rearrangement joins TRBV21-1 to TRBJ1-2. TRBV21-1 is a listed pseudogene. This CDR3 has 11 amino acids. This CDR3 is CASSSGVGYTF. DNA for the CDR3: TGTGCCAGCAGCTCCGGGGTTGGCTACACCTTC.

The CDR3: CASSLVGTKGSYTF. For the CDR3, the DNA is TGCGCCAGCAGCCTAGTCGGGACAAAGGGGAGCTACACCTTC. This chain joins TRBV4-1 and TRBJ1-2; TRBD1 is a possible D gene (6 bases). The CDR3 runs 14 residues. Per the germline V gene, CDR1 is MGHRA and CDR2 is YSYEKL. V was pared by 4 bases and J by 9 bases, with 18 bases between.

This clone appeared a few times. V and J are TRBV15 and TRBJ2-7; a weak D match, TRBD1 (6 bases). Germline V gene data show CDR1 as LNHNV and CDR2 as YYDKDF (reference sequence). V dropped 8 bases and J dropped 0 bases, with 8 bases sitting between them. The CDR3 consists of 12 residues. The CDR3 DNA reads TGTGCCACCGCAGGGGCCTCCTACGAGCAGTACTTC. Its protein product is CATAGASYEQYF.

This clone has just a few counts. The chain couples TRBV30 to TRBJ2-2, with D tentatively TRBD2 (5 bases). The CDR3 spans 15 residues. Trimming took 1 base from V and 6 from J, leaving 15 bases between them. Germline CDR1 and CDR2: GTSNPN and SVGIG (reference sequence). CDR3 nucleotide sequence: TGTGCCTGGAGTGGAGGAGGCGGAACACCCGGGGAGCTGTTTTTT. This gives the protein CAWSGGGGTPGELFF.

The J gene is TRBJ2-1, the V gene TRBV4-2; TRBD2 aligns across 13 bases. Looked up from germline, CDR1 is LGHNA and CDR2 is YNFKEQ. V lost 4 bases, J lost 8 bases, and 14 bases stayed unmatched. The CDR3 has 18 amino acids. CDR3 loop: CASSPFPTSGRPIDEQFF. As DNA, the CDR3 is TGTGCCAGCAGCCCCTTTCCGACTAGCGGGAGGCCCATTGATGAGCAGTTCTTC.

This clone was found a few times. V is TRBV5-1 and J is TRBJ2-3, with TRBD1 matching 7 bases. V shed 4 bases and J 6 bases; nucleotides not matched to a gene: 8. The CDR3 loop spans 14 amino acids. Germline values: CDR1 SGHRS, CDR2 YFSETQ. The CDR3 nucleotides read TGCGCCAGCAGCACCCGGGACAGTTCTGATACGCAGTATTTT. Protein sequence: CASSTRDSSDTQYF.

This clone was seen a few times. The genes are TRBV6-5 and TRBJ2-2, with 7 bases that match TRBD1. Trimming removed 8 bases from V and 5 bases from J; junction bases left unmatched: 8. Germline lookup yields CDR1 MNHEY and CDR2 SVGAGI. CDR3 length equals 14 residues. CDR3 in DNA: TGTGCCAGCTTTTTCGCAGGGGGAACCGGGGAGCTGTTTTTT. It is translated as CASFFAGGTGELFF.